The 3 T cell receptor beta chains presented below share a single source sample, sequenced in a study of T cell responses to AZD1222 COVID-19 vaccine. Method: immunoSEQ multiplex PCR; TCRdb's copy keeps in-frame clones and lacks some. Counted here are 95,000 to 100,000 clones, around 84% occurring once; the ten biggest clones make up roughly 1.4%. Sequenced here: peripheral blood, sampled on day 0 of AZD1222 vaccination. The receptors stem from an adult in good health.

V and J are TRBV28 and TRBJ1-5, with D possibly being TRBD1 (6 bases). The CDR3 is 14 amino acids. Germline V CDR1 and CDR2: MDHEN, SYDVKM. V lost 2 bases, J lost 6 bases, and 11 bases lay in between. CDR3 DNA sequence: TGTGCCAGCAGTTTACGAGGGGGGCGTCAGCCCCAGCATTTT. This gives the protein CASSLRGGRQPQHF.

This sequence joins TRBV2 and TRBJ1-4, with no clear D. V lost 2 bases and J lost 8, with 6 bases in between. This CDR3 contains 12 residues. From germline, CDR1 is SNHLY and CDR2 FYNNEI. CDR3 protein: CASSERPEKLFF. The CDR3 DNA reads TGTGCCAGCAGTGAACGGCCGGAAAAACTGTTTTTT.

The gene calls are TRBV7-9 and TRBJ1-2; tentatively, D is TRBD1 (5 bases). The CDR3 extends over 16 amino acids. V lost 1 base and J lost 7, with 19 bases in between. Germline V gene sequence: CDR1 SEHNR, CDR2 FQNEAQ (reference sequence). CDR3 sequence reads: CASSLGGASPRGGYTF. As DNA, the CDR3 is TGTGCCAGCAGCTTAGGAGGGGCCAGCCCACGAGGTGGCTACACCTTC.